The 29 T cell receptor beta chains presented below share a single source sample, sequenced in a study of HIV-infected patients and healthy controls. TCRdb called the 5' RACE reads again in MiXCR, with one record for every CDR3 protein. The sample carries 18,000 or so distinct CDR3 sequences, around 19% recorded once. Sequenced sample: CD8+ T cells from blood. The receptors derive from a human donor in good health.

The chain uses TRBV7-8 and TRBJ2-1, with D possibly TRBD2 on 5 matching bases. In germline, CDR1 is SGHVS, CDR2 FQNEAQ. Between the trimmed V and J ends, which lost 5 bases and 4 bases, there was a span of 18 bases. CDR3 length: 16 residues. The CDR3 region is CASSALTVRGYNEQFF. CDR3 nucleotides: TGTGCCAGCAGCGCACTTACGGTTCGGGGATACAATGAGCAGTTCTTC.

The CDR3: CASSLDPRTGGSNTEAFF. CDR3 in DNA: TGCGCCAGCAGCTTGGACCCCCGGACAGGGGGCTCGAACACTGAAGCTTTCTTT. The chain joins TRBV5-1 to TRBJ1-1, with TRBD1 matching 11 bases. Trimming at V came to 0 bases and at J to 1 base, leaving 8 bases not matched to a gene. Germline V gene data show CDR1 as SGHRS and CDR2 as YFSETQ. The CDR3 has 18 residues.

This clonotype was counted between two and nine times. The chain carries TRBV9 and TRBJ2-2; 7 bases are shared with TRBD1. J lost 2 bases, V lost 4 bases, and 8 bases had no gene match. Germline V gene sequence: CDR1 SGDLS, CDR2 YYNGEE. The CDR3 consists of 16 residues. CDR3 coding DNA: TGTGCCAGCAGCTTGCGGACAGGACTCAACACCGGGGAGCTGTTTTTT. This sequence encodes CASSLRTGLNTGELFF.

This clonotype has just one count. A much larger clonotype is one base distant, so this may be a read error. This chain uses TRBV3-1 with TRBJ2-3, with 7 bases that match TRBD2. The CDR3 contains 15 residues. In germline, CDR1 is LGHDT, CDR2 YNNKEL (reference sequence). CDR3 protein: CVSSLGAGSTDTQYF. The CDR3 DNA reads TGTGTCAGCAGCCTAGGAGCGGGATCCACAGATACGCAGTATTTT.

This clonotype was observed once. The V and J genes are TRBV27 and TRBJ2-3, with 12 bases that match TRBD2. Germline trimming cut 4 bases from V and 5 bases from J; bases unmatched to any gene: 4. The CDR3 is 15 residues long. Germline V lookup: CDR1 MNHEY, CDR2 SMNVEV (reference sequence). The CDR3: CASSSSGGAKDTQYF. As DNA, the CDR3 is TGTGCCAGCAGTTCTAGCGGGGGGGCTAAAGATACGCAGTATTTT.

This clonotype was picked up a small number of times. The rearrangement joins TRBV5-1 to TRBJ2-7; D might be TRBD2 (5 bases). CDR1 is SGHRS and CDR2 is YFSETQ in the germline V gene. The ends were cut back, 3 bases at V and 2 bases at J, with 6 bases in the middle. The CDR3 runs to 12 residues. CDR3 nucleotide sequence: TGCGCCAGCAGCTCGGGGACCTACGAGCAGTACTTC. This sequence encodes CASSSGTYEQYF.

This clonotype appeared a few times. The chain carries TRBV3-1 and TRBJ2-3; 11 bases align to TRBD2. The germline V gene encodes CDR1 LGHDT and CDR2 YNNKEL (reference sequence). The CDR3 is made up of 15 amino acids. Unmatched junction bases numbered 2, after V lost 4 bases and J lost 2 bases. CDR3 sequence reads: CASSPGLADTDTQYF. As DNA, the CDR3 is TGTGCCAGCAGCCCGGGACTAGCGGACACAGATACGCAGTATTTT.

The table lists this clonotype with a few counts. V gene TRBV7-2 combines with J gene TRBJ2-3, with D hard to call. The CDR3 runs to 13 residues. From germline, CDR1 is SGHTA and CDR2 FQGNSA. V shed 1 base and J shed 2 bases, with 4 bases lying between them. CDR3 loop: CASSLVTTDTQYF. CDR3 DNA sequence: TGTGCCAGCAGCTTAGTAACCACAGATACGCAGTATTTT.

Details on this clonotype: A much larger clone lies a single base off, so this may be a read error. This rearrangement joins TRBV7-8 to TRBJ2-3; 9 bases align to TRBD2. The CDR3 runs to 15 residues. The germline CDR1 and CDR2 sequences are SGHVS and FQNEAQ. The CDR3 here is CASRWTSASTATQYF. The CDR3 nucleotides are TGTGCCAGCAGGTGGACTAGCGCTAGCACAGCTACGCAGTATTTT.

This clonotype came up many times. The chain uses TRBV6-4 and TRBJ1-1; D perhaps matches TRBD1 (5 bases). V lost 2 bases and J lost 1, with 5 bases in between. The CDR3 covers 13 residues. The germline CDR1 and CDR2 sequences are MRHNA and SNTAGT. CDR3 sequence: CASSDGQNTEAFF. The CDR3 coding sequence is TGTGCCAGCAGTGACGGACAGAACACTGAAGCTTTCTTT.

This CDR3 is CASSQRLAGTITDTQYF. In DNA form, the CDR3 reads TGTGCCAGCAGCCAGAGACTAGCGGGGACGATAACAGATACGCAGTATTTT. The rearrangement joins TRBV14 to TRBJ2-3, with 11 bases that match TRBD2. J gave up 3 bases and V 3 bases, and 8 bases lay outside the gene matches. Germline V gene lookup returns CDR1 SGHDN and CDR2 FVKESK. This CDR3 is 17 amino acids long.

In its sample, this clonotype was seen many times. The V gene is TRBV4-1, the J gene TRBJ1-1; D is unclear. This CDR3 region has 13 residues. Trimming cost V 1 base and J 8 bases, with 11 bases left between them. Germline CDR1 MGHRA, CDR2 YSYEKL. CDR3 sequence (DNA): TGCGCCAGCAGCCAAGGATCCGTGGGGGAAGCTTTCTTT. Translated: CASSQGSVGEAFF.

This rearrangement joins TRBV5-5 to TRBJ1-1, with a weak D call TRBD1 (6 bases). The CDR3 spans 13 residues. V was shortened by 2 bases and J by 6 bases, with 11 bases between the two germline ends. The germline CDR1 and CDR2 sequences are SGHKS and YYEKEE (reference sequence). The CDR3, as DNA: TGTGCCAGCAGCTTAGGAGCAGGGGCTGAAGCTTTCTTT. It specifies CASSLGAGAEAFF.

Ten or more counts support this clonotype. The chain joins TRBV7-8 to TRBJ1-4; the D gene is possibly TRBD1 (5 bases). The CDR3 extends over 17 amino acids. V was trimmed by 5 bases and J by 3 bases, leaving 19 bases between them. Germline V gene sequence: CDR1 SGHVS, CDR2 FQNEAQ. The CDR3 sequence: CASSPRRERGSNEKLFF. DNA of the CDR3: TGTGCCAGCAGCCCCCGCCGGGAAAGGGGATCTAATGAAAAACTGTTTTTT.

This clonotype has at least ten counts. The CDR3 bases are TGTGCCAGCAGCTTAGGAAGGACGGCTAACTATGGCTACACCTTC. Translated, it gives CASSLGRTANYGYTF. The J gene is TRBJ1-2, the V gene TRBV7-9; D is uncertain. Trimming shortened V by 1 base and J by 0 bases, and 9 bases separated the two germline ends. This CDR3 has 15 residues. The germline CDR1 and CDR2 sequences are SEHNR and FQNEAQ (reference sequence).

Ten or more counts support this clonotype. The chain employs TRBV10-3 and TRBJ1-6; D is undetermined. V lost 6 bases and J lost 7, with 13 bases in between. Germline V gene data show CDR1 as ENHRY and CDR2 as SYGVKD. This CDR3 region has 14 residues. CDR3 sequence: CAISLDGDNSPLHF. In DNA form, the CDR3 reads TGTGCCATCAGCCTCGACGGAGACAATTCACCCCTCCACTTT.

This clonotype was observed many times. The CDR3 loop is CASSEGGKLFF. CDR3 nucleotides: TGTGCCAGCAGTGAGGGAGGGAAACTGTTTTTT. This rearrangement joins TRBV25-1 to TRBJ1-4; unclear D gene. The germline CDR1 and CDR2 sequences are MGHDK and SYGVNS. With 3 bases removed from V and 11 bases from J, the gap between germline ends came to 7 bases. The CDR3 has 11 residues.

V gene TRBV9 combines with J gene TRBJ2-5; D not resolved. Germline lookup yields CDR1 SGDLS and CDR2 YYNGEE. Trimming took 0 bases from V and 3 from J, leaving 12 bases between them. The CDR3 loop spans 15 amino acids. CDR3 in amino acids: CASSVGESAEETQYF. In DNA form, the CDR3 reads TGTGCCAGCAGCGTAGGAGAGTCAGCCGAAGAGACCCAGTACTTC.

In its sample, this clonotype was seen many times. The chain is built from TRBV19 and TRBJ1-2; maybe TRBD1 (6 bases). The CDR3 length is 15 residues. The germline CDR1 and CDR2 sequences are LNHDA and SQIVND (reference sequence). V was pared by 5 bases and J by 4 bases, with 17 bases between. Written as DNA, the CDR3 is TGTGCCAGTAGTCCACGACAGGTTTGGGCCTATGGCTACACCTTC. This codes for CASSPRQVWAYGYTF.

This clonotype was seen more than once but under ten times. The gene calls are TRBV19 and TRBJ1-1; D remains ambiguous. The CDR3 is 13 residues long. The germline V gene has CDR1 LNHDA and CDR2 SQIVND (reference sequence). Trimming shortened V by 8 bases and J by 0 bases, and 10 bases separated the two germline ends. Here the CDR3 reads CASGSQMNTEAFF. CDR3 nucleotides: TGTGCCAGTGGGAGCCAGATGAACACTGAAGCTTTCTTT.

This clonotype was seen more than once but under ten times. V usage is TRBV18 and J usage is TRBJ1-3, with a weak D call TRBD1 (5 bases). V was shortened by 3 bases and J by 0 bases, with 9 bases between the two germline ends. The germline V gene has CDR1 KGHSH and CDR2 LQKENI. The CDR3 has 15 residues. The CDR3 loop is CASSPGQSSGNTIYF. The CDR3 nucleotides read TGTGCCAGCTCACCGGGGCAGAGCTCTGGAAACACCATATATTTT.

At least ten counts were recorded for this clonotype. This chain joins TRBV28 and TRBJ1-1; D may be TRBD1 (5 bases). The V and J ends lost 8 bases and 7 bases respectively, with 17 bases between them. Germline V gene sequence: CDR1 MDHEN, CDR2 SYDVKM. This CDR3 has 13 amino acids. The CDR3 nucleotides read TGTGCCAGCCGCTTAGCGGGGCCGCTTGAAGCTTTCTTT. Translation gives CASRLAGPLEAFF.

This clonotype appeared many times. The rearrangement links TRBV4-2 to TRBJ2-1; 11 nucleotides match TRBD2. J was trimmed by 5 bases and V by 3 bases; bases with no gene match: 3. This CDR3 comprises 15 residues. Germline V gene data show CDR1 as LGHNA and CDR2 as YNFKEQ. CDR3 amino acids: CASSQSSGGNNEQFF. The CDR3 DNA follows: TGTGCCAGCAGCCAGTCTAGCGGGGGGAACAATGAGCAGTTCTTC.

By share, this clonotype counts as medium-sized. The rearrangement uses TRBV3-1 and TRBJ1-2; 8 nucleotides line up with TRBD1. CDR1 and CDR2 (germline): LGHDT, YNNKEL (reference sequence). Germline trimming cut 4 bases from V and 0 bases from J; bases unmatched to any gene: 7. The CDR3 sequence is 16 residues long. CDR3 sequence reads: CASSPTGGRANYGYTF. As DNA, the CDR3 is TGTGCCAGCAGCCCTACAGGGGGTAGAGCTAACTATGGCTACACCTTC.

This clonotype occurred a few times. V usage is TRBV9 and J usage is TRBJ2-5; D is unclear. The CDR3 sequence is 15 residues long. The germline V gene encodes CDR1 SGDLS and CDR2 YYNGEE. Trimming stripped 0 bases from V and 1 base from J, with 10 bases between. The DNA for the CDR3 is TGTGCCAGCAGCGTAGGTCAACAGCTCCAAGAGACCCAGTACTTC. This encodes CASSVGQQLQETQYF.

This clonotype was counted ten times or more. This rearrangement joins TRBV29-1 to TRBJ1-2, with D tentatively TRBD1 (5 bases). Germline V gives CDR1 SQVTM, CDR2 ANQGSEA. The CDR3 contains 15 residues. Trimming took off 0 bases at V and 4 bases at J, with 15 bases between the two ends. The CDR3 is CSVEDITQGAYGYTF. CDR3 nucleotide sequence: TGCAGCGTTGAAGATATAACCCAAGGGGCCTATGGCTACACCTTC.

The CDR3 reads CASSPTIQQDIGYTF. The CDR3 bases are TGTGCCAGCAGCCCGACCATTCAACAGGATATTGGCTACACCTTC. The chain carries TRBV7-6 and TRBJ1-2, with D possibly being TRBD1 (5 bases). The CDR3 extends over 15 amino acids. Germline V gene sequence: CDR1 SGHVS, CDR2 FNYEAQ. Deletions cut 5 bases from V and 7 bases from J, with 20 bases between.

The table lists this clonotype with a few counts. The V gene is TRBV12-3 or TRBV12-4, the J gene TRBJ2-3; 8 bases map to TRBD1. The CDR3 contains 14 residues. V lost 6 bases to trimming and J lost 4 bases; unmatched junction nucleotides: 6. This CDR3 reads CASSHGQGSDTQYF. The DNA for the CDR3 is TGTGCCAGCAGCCACGGACAGGGTTCAGATACGCAGTATTTT.

Many counts were recorded for this clonotype. The chain couples TRBV24-1 to TRBJ2-2, with D possibly TRBD1 on 6 matching bases. The CDR3 loop spans 14 amino acids. Trimming took off 7 bases at V and 4 bases at J, with 12 bases between the two ends. Germline V CDR1 and CDR2: KGHDR, SFDVKD. The CDR3 nucleotides read TGTGCCACCAGACAGGGTCGGGGCACCGGGGAGCTGTTTTTT. This encodes CATRQGRGTGELFF.